Listed below are T cell receptor beta chains from one sample, sequenced in a study of blood T cell repertoires in COVID-19. Clones were read by immunoSEQ multiplex PCR, and TCRdb kept only the in-frame ones, dropping some. This sample carries 180,000 or so clones, roughly nine tenths of them seen once, and the ten largest clones take less than 1.5%. The sequenced sample consisted of PBMCs or T cells enriched from blood (not recorded which). All receptors derive from a human donor with acute COVID-19. The donor label of this sample is uncertain. CDR3s include the opening cysteine and the closing phenylalanine or tryptophan. The D gene is left open where the match is weak. Clone size is shown for a subset of rows, as once, few, many or a class of expanded clone.

v_call	clone_size	j_call	d_call	cdr3_nt	cdr3_aa
TRBV18	.	TRBJ2-7	TRBD1	TGTGCCAGCTCACCGGCATGGGACAGGCCCTACGAGCAGTACTTC	CASSPAWDRPYEQYF
TRBV18	.	TRBJ1-4	.	TGTGCCAGCTCACCACAGCCTAATGAAAAACTGTTTTTT	CASSPQPNEKLFF
TRBV9	.	TRBJ1-6	TRBD1	TGTGCCAGCAGCACCGGACAGGGCCAGAATTCACCCCTCCACTTT	CASSTGQGQNSPLHF
TRBV4-1	.	TRBJ1-2	TRBD1	TGCGCCAGCACCGGGACAGCCAGCTATGGCTACACCTTC	CASTGTASYGYTF
TRBV4-3	few	TRBJ1-4	.	TGCGCCAGCAGCCAGGGACTCGGCGAAAAACTGTTTTTT	CASSQGLGEKLFF
TRBV7-6	few	TRBJ2-1	TRBD1	TGTGCCAGCAGCCCCCCAGGGGGCCTCTACAATGAGCAGTTCTTC	CASSPPGGLYNEQFF
TRBV19	.	TRBJ1-2	.	TGTGCCAGTAGTCCCCTCGGGGGGTCGGAAGGCTACACCTTC	CASSPLGGSEGYTF
TRBV10-3	.	TRBJ2-1	TRBD1	TGTGCCACAGTGACAGGGGCTACCTACAATGAGCAGTTCTTC	CATVTGATYNEQFF
TRBV12-3/TRBV12-4	.	TRBJ1-5	.	TGTGCCAGCAGCGGGGGACAGCCCCAGCATTTT	CASSGGQPQHF
TRBV5-1	.	TRBJ2-3	.	TGCGCCAGCAGTTCGGGGGATACGCAGTATTTT	CASSSGDTQYF
TRBV3-1/TRBV3-2	.	TRBJ2-4	.	TGTGCCAGCAGCTTGGACATAGCCAAAAACATTCAGTACTTC	CASSLDIAKNIQYF
TRBV2	.	TRBJ2-1	.	TGTGCCAGCAACCAGGGCGTTGCCTACAATGAGCAGTTCTTC	CASNQGVAYNEQFF
TRBV19	.	TRBJ1-2	.	TGTGCCAGTAGTATAGAGACGGGGAAAGCCTATGGCTACACCTTC	CASSIETGKAYGYTF
TRBV19	few	TRBJ1-2	.	TGTGCCAGTAGTGCAGACAGGTACGCCTATGGCTACACCTTC	CASSADRYAYGYTF
TRBV5-5	.	TRBJ2-2	TRBD1	TGTGCCAGCAGCTCGCTACAGGGGAGCCGGGAGCTGTTTTTT	CASSSLQGSRELFF
TRBV12-3/TRBV12-4	.	TRBJ1-2	.	TGTGCCAGCAGCGGGGGGTGGGCTGAGGGCTACACCTTC	CASSGGWAEGYTF